The TCR beta chain described here comes from a study of regulatory T cells in long-lasting Graves disease. Study details: Patients newly diagnosed with Graves' had been on antithyroid drugs for under 3 months.

Trimming removed 2 bases from V and 2 bases from J, with 3 bases in between. CDR3 length: 12 amino acids. Germline V gene sequence: CDR1 MNHEY, CDR2 SVGAGI. The TCR beta library used iRepertoire HTBI primers with Arm-PCR amplification of CDR3. A single record per CDR3 protein comes from TCRdb applying MiXCR to the multiplex PCR reads. The repertoire includes approximately 470,000 distinct CDR3 sequences, about 17% of them detected once, and 9% to 15% sits in the top ten. This clonotype was found many times. This sample's time point: newly diagnosed GD, antithyroid drugs for less than 3 months. The TCR library used RNA extracted from PBMCs. These same records also appear under a second study, on T cells in Graves' hyperthyroidism and ophthalmopathy.

Sequences were derived from peripheral blood mononuclear cells (PBMCs), sampled at new diagnosis, from a patient treated with antithyroid drugs. This TCR was sampled from a man aged 40-49 years with Graves disease. The chain combines TRBV6-5 with TRBJ1-1; no clear D. CDR3 region: CASSYPNTEAFF. CDR3 nucleotides: TGTGCCAGCAGTTACCCTAACACTGAAGCTTTCTTT.